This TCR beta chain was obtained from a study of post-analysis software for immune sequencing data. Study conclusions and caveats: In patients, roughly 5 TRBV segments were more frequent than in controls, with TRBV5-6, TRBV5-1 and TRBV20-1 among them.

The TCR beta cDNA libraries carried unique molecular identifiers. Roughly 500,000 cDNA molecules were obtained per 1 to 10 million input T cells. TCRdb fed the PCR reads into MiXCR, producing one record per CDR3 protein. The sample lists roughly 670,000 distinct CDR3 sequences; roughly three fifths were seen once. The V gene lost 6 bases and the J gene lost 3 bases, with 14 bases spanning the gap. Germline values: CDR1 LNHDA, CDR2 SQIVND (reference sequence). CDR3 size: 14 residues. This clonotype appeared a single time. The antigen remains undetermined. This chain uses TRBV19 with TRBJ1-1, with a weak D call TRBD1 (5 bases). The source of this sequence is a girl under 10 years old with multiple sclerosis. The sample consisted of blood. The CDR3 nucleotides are TGTGCCAGTAGACTAATTGGGGGAGACACTGAAGCTTTCTTT. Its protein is CASRLIGGDTEAFF.